The clone carrying this TCR beta chain was observed a few times. Its antigen is still unknown. The CDR3 has 15 amino acids. V gave up 3 bases and J gave up 6 bases; unmatched junction bases: 6. The germline gives CDR1 MRHNA, CDR2 SNTAGT. The entry originates in a study of T cells in pancreatic ductal adenocarcinoma. Clones were read by immunoSEQ multiplex PCR, and TCRdb kept only the in-frame ones, dropping some. The sample shows thousands of clones, 70% to 85% of them seen only once. No neoadjuvant therapy was given to the selected pancreatic ductal adenocarcinoma patients before their surgery. General study findings and limits: This surgical cohort overrepresents the minority presenting with early-stage disease. Mean clonality was roughly 0.11 in tumors and approximately 0.072 in blood, not significantly different.

The rearrangement links TRBV6-4 to TRBJ2-2, with 8 bases fitting TRBD1. The sequencing sample was made of pancreatic tumor tissue. This sequence was found in a human donor with pancreatic ductal adenocarcinoma. The CDR3 bases are TGTGCCAGCAGTGAAGGACAGGGCGGACCCGGGGAGCTGTTTTTT. Protein sequence: CASSEGQGGPGELFF.